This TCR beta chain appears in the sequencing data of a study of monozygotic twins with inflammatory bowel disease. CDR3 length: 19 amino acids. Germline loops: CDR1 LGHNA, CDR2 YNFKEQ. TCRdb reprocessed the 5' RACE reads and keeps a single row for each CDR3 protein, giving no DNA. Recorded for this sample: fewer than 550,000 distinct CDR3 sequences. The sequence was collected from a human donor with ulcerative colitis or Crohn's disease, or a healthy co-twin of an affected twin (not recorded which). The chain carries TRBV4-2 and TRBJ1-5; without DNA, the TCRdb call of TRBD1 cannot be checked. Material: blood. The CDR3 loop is CASSQEIWGRPYSNQPQHF.